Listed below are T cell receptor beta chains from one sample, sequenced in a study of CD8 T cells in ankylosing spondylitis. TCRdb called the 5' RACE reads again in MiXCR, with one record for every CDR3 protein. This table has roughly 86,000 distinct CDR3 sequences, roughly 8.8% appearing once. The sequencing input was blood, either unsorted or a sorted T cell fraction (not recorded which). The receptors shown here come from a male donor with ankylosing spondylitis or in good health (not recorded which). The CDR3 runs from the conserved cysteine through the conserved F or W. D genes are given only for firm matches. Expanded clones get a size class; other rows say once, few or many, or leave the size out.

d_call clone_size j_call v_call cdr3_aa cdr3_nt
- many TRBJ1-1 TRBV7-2 CASKRGNTEAFF TGTGCCAGCAAAAGAGGGAACACTGAAGCTTTCTTT
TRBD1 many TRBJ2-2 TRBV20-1 CSARDRGSGELFF TGCAGTGCTAGGGACAGGGGGAGCGGGGAGCTGTTTTTT
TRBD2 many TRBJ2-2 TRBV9 CASSARTSGAGELFF TGTGCCAGCAGCGCTCGGACTAGCGGAGCCGGGGAGCTGTTTTTT
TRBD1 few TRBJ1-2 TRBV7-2 CASSLVSGGDGYTF TGTGCCAGCAGCTTAGTATCAGGGGGCGACGGCTACACCTTC
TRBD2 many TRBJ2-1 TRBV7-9 CASSPPGLGMNEQFF TGTGCCAGCAGCCCCCCTGGACTAGGAATGAATGAGCAGTTCTTC
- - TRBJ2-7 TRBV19 CASSIGGGYYEQYF TGTGCCAGTAGTATCGGTGGGGGATACTACGAGCAGTACTTC
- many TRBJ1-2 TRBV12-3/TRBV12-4 CASTWGPGPGYTF TGTGCCAGCACCTGGGGACCAGGCCCTGGCTACACCTTC
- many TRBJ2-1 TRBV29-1 CSVDNSGDEQFF TGCAGCGTTGATAATTCTGGGGATGAGCAGTTCTTC
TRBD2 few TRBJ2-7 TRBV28 CASTLGLAGGPGGFEQYF TGTGCCAGCACCTTAGGGCTAGCGGGGGGGCCCGGGGGCTTCGAGCAGTACTTC
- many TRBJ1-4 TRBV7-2 CASSVKVGSGEKLFF TGTGCCAGCAGCGTCAAGGTGGGGTCTGGGGAAAAACTGTTTTTT
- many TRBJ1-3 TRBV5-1 CASQSGASGNTIYF TGCGCCAGTCAGTCGGGGGCCTCTGGAAACACCATATATTTT
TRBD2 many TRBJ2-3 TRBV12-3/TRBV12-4 CASSPPSGGSATQYF TGTGCCAGCAGCCCCCCCAGCGGGGGTTCGGCTACGCAGTATTTT
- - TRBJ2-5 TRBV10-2 CASSESTVARETQYF TGCGCCAGCAGTGAGTCGACGGTAGCCCGGGAGACCCAGTACTTC
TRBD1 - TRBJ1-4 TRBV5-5 CASSSNQGATNEKLFF TGTGCCAGCAGCTCGAACCAGGGGGCGACTAATGAAAAACTGTTTTTT
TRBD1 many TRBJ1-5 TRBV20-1 CSARRSGTGDQPQHF TGCAGTGCTAGAAGATCCGGGACAGGGGATCAGCCCCAGCATTTT
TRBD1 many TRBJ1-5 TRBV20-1 CSARTGAYPNQPQHF TGCAGTGCCAGGACAGGGGCCTACCCCAATCAGCCCCAGCATTTT
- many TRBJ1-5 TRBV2 CASGSGLQPQHF TGTGCCAGCGGGAGCGGGCTTCAGCCCCAGCATTTT
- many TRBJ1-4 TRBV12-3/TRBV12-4 CASSPGIARTTNEKLFF TGTGCCAGCAGTCCCGGAATAGCTCGGACAACTAATGAAAAACTGTTTTTT
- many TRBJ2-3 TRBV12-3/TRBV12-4 CASTVGGATDTQYF TGTGCCAGCACTGTGGGGGGGGCCACAGATACGCAGTATTTT
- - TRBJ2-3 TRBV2 CANSGSTGAQTDTQYF TGTGCCAACAGTGGGTCGACGGGAGCTCAGACAGATACGCAGTATTTT
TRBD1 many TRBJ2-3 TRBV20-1 CSARGTGGLARTDTQYF TGCAGTGCTAGAGGGACAGGGGGGCTAGCGCGAACAGATACGCAGTATTTT
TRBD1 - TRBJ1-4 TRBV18 CASSPQGATNEKLFF TGTGCCAGCTCACCACAGGGGGCGACTAATGAAAAACTGTTTTTT
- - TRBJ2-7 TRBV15 CATSRERDLLTYEQYF TGTGCCACCAGCAGAGAAAGGGACTTGCTAACTTACGAGCAGTACTTC
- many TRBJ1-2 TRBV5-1 CASSLVSGNYGYTF TGCGCCAGCAGCTTGGTTTCCGGGAACTATGGCTACACCTTC
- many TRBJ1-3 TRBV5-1 CASSLAPGTGNTIYF TGCGCCAGCAGCTTGGCCCCCGGGACCGGAAACACCATATATTTT
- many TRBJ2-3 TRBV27 CASSFEASTDTQYF TGTGCCAGCAGTTTCGAGGCCAGCACAGATACGCAGTATTTT
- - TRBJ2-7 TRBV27 CASSFSAYVPDDEQYF TGTGCCAGCAGTTTTTCGGCCTATGTCCCTGACGACGAGCAGTACTTC
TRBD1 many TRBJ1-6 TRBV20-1 CSANYRDRYNSPLHF TGCAGTGCTAACTACCGGGACAGATATAATTCACCCCTCCACTTT
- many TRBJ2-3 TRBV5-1 CASSFGPISPDTQYF TGCGCCAGCAGCTTTGGACCGATTTCGCCGGATACGCAGTATTTT
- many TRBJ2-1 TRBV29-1 CSLLLGASEQFF TGCAGCTTACTATTGGGGGCGAGTGAGCAGTTCTTC
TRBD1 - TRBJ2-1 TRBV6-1 CASSPGQGTNEQFF TGTGCCAGCAGTCCTGGACAGGGGACGAATGAGCAGTTCTTC
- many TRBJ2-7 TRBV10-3 CAIRENSDYEQYF TGTGCCATCAGGGAAAACAGCGATTACGAGCAGTACTTC
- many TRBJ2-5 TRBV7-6 CASSLTLLTVKETQYF TGTGCCAGCAGCTTAACCCTATTAACTGTTAAAGAGACCCAGTACTTC
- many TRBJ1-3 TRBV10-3 CAISEGPVVGDGSKVSGNTIYF TGTGCCATCAGTGAAGGGCCCGTTGTTGGGGACGGCTCTAAAGTCTCTGGAAACACCATATATTTT
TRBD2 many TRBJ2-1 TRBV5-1 CASRGGNSYNEQFF TGCGCCAGTCGGGGGGGGAACTCCTACAATGAGCAGTTCTTC
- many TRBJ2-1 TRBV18 CASSPTGTEQFF TGTGCCAGCTCACCAACGGGGACCGAGCAGTTCTTC
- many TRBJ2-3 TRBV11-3 CASSLAAGTDTQYF TGTGCCAGCAGCTTAGCGGCAGGGACAGATACGCAGTATTTT
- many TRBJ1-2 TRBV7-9 CASSSSGGPTYGYTF TGTGCCAGCAGCTCATCGGGGGGACCTACCTATGGCTACACCTTC
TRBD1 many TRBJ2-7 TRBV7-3 CASSFSPDRAYEQYF TGTGCCAGCAGCTTCTCGCCGGACAGGGCCTACGAGCAGTACTTC
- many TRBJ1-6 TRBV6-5 CASSYRRGDSPLHF TGTGCCAGCAGTTACCGCCGAGGAGATTCACCCCTCCACTTT
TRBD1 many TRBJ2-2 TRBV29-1 CSFRGTEYTGELFF TGCAGCTTTAGGGGGACAGAGTACACCGGGGAGCTGTTTTTT
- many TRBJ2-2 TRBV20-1 CSAHSRRGGELFF TGCAGTGCTCATAGCAGGAGGGGCGGGGAGCTGTTTTTT
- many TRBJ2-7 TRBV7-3 CASSLNLRETLLF TGTGCCAGCAGCCTTAACCTCAGGGAGACTCTTCTATTC
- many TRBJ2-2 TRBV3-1 CASSQVVGTGELFF TGTGCCAGCAGCCAAGTAGTCGGTACCGGGGAGCTGTTTTTT
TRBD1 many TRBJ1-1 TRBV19 CASHQGQGIEAFF TGTGCCAGCCATCAGGGACAGGGTATTGAAGCTTTCTTT
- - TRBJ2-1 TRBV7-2 CASSLEAETYNEQFF TGTGCCAGCAGCTTAGAAGCAGAGACCTACAATGAGCAGTTCTTC
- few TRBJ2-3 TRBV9 CASSVGIDTQYF TGTGCCAGCAGCGTAGGGATAGATACGCAGTATTTT
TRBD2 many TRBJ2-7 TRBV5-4 CASRLSGGYEQYF TGTGCCAGCAGGCTTAGCGGGGGATACGAGCAGTACTTC
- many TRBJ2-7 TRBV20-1 CSAPGPGAYEQYF TGCAGTGCTCCCGGTCCCGGGGCTTACGAGCAGTACTTC
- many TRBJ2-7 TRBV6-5 CASSRSGSEQYF TGTGCCAGCAGTAGGTCGGGGTCCGAGCAGTACTTC